This TCR beta chain was sequenced in a study of blood T cell repertoires in COVID-19. Study-wide background: COVID-19 samples, acute and convalescent, were from the United States, Italy and Spain.

CDR3 length: 14 amino acids. Germline CDR1 is LNHDA and CDR2 is SQIVND (reference sequence). Trimming shortened V by 6 bases and J by 4 bases, and 13 bases separated the two germline ends. This table comes from immunoSEQ multiplex PCR, and its TCRdb copy is limited to in-frame clones, with some not included. The sample carries 40,000 to 50,000 clones, 81% recorded once. V usage is TRBV19 and J usage is TRBJ2-1; the D gene is possibly TRBD2 (6 bases). This clonotype originated in a man in his forties or fifties with active or convalescent COVID-19. Sequencing input: peripheral blood. CDR3 sequence: CASRREAGYNEQFF. The CDR3 bases are TGTGCCAGTAGGAGGGAGGCCGGATACAATGAGCAGTTCTTC.